This TCR beta chain was profiled in a study of blood T cell repertoires in COVID-19. In the study overall: COVID-19 samples collected from the United States, Italy and Spain covered acute and convalescent phases. Nucleic acid was either cDNA or gDNA, and it came from T cells, B-cell-depleted T cells, or PBMCs.

Original methodology: Scientists estimated how many nucleated cells there were by amplifying reference gene primers. Produced via immunoSEQ multiplex PCR; TCRdb's table is partial and in-frame only. V, J and clone size derive from that table, while D and trimming were established from the DNA sequence. Of roughly 86,000 clones in the sample, 91% were seen once. The sample holds a few counts of this clone. This CDR3 comprises 12 residues. The V end was cut by 2 bases, the J end by 2 bases, with 5 bases between. Germline CDR1 reads SGHDT; CDR2 reads YYEEEE. The sequence came from a woman between 45 and 60 years old in a cohort sampled during active COVID-19. The rearrangement links TRBV5-6 to TRBJ2-7, with D unresolved. The sequencing input was peripheral blood. DNA for the CDR3: TGTGCCAGCAGCTTCATCACCTACGAGCAGTACTTC. This encodes CASSFITYEQYF. Complete variable domain (other parts from reference TRBV5-6 and TRBJ2-7): DAGVTQSPTHLIKTRGQQVTLRCSPKSGHDTVSWYQQALGQGPQFIFQYYEEEERQRGNFPDRFSGHQFPNYSSELNVNALLLGDSALYLCASSFITYEQYFGPGTRLTVT.